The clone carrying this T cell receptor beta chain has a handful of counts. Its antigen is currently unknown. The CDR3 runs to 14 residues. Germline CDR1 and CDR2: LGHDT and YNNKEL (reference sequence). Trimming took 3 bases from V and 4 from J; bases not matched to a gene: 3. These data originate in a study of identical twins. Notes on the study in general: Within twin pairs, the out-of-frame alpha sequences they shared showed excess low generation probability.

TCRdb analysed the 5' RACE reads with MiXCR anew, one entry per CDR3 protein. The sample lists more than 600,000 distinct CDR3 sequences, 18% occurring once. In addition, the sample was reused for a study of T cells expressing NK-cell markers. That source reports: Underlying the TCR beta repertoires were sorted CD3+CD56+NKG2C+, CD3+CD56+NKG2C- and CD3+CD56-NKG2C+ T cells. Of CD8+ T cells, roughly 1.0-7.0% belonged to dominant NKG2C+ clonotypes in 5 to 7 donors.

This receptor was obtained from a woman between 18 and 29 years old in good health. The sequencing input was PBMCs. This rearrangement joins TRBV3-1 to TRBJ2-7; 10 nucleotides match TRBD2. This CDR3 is CASSHSGLAYEQYF. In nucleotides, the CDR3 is TGTGCCAGCAGCCACTCGGGACTAGCGTACGAGCAGTACTTC.